This TCR beta chain was captured by sequencing in a study of beta chain features in type 1 diabetes. Findings of the study overall: An over-representation of cells with high TCR expression could result from cDNA sequencing. Patients showed naive, central memory and Treg TCRB repertoires that appeared more similar than those of healthy donors. Shorter TCRB CDR3s, moderately but significantly so, were found in Type 1 diabetes patients in all four CD4+ subsets.

Germline CDR1 reads MNHEY; CDR2 reads SMNVEV (reference sequence). This CDR3 has 16 amino acids. V was pared by 6 bases and J by 2 bases, with 20 bases between. With regard to this clone: Its target is unknown.

Investigators reverse transcribed all isolated RNA, so they sequenced expressed TCRB transcripts. The method was immunoSEQ multiplex PCR; TCRdb's version includes in-frame clones alone and lacks a portion of them. The sample includes roughly 700,000 clones, 13% of them seen just once. The chain recombines TRBV27 with TRBJ2-7, with a possible D match to TRBD2 (7 bases). Input material: naive CD4+ T cells from blood. The receptor comes from a man aged 18 to 30 with type 1 diabetes. The CDR3 region has the DNA TGTGCCAGCAGCCCGAGAGGGGGGGCGCAGACCTACGAGCAGTACTTC. It translates to CASSPRGGAQTYEQYF.